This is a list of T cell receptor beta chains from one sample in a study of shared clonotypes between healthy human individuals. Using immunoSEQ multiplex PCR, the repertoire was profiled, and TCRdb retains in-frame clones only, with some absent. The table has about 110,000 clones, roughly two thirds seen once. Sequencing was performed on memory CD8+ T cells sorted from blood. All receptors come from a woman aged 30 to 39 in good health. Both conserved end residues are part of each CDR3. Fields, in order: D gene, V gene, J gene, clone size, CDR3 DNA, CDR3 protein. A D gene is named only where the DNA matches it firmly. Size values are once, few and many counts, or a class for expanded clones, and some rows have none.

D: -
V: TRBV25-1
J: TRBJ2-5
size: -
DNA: TGTGCCAGCACGGACCTAAACACTGAAGAGACCCAGTACTTC
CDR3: CASTDLNTEETQYF

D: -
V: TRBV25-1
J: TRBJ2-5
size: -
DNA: TGTGCCAGCAGTCCGCCGACCAGCGCAGACGGGACCCAGTACTTC
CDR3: CASSPPTSADGTQYF

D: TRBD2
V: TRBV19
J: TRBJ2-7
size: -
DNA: TGTGCCAGTAGAAAGCGGGGGTCAGAGGACGAGCAGTACTTC
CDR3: CASRKRGSEDEQYF

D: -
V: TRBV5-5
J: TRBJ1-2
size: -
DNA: TGTGCCAGCAGCCCGGACAGAGCTACGAGAGATGGCTACACCTTC
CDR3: CASSPDRATRDGYTF

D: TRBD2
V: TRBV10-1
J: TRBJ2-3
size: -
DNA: TGCGCCAGCAGTGAAAGCGGGAGATCAGATACGCAGTATTTT
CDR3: CASSESGRSDTQYF

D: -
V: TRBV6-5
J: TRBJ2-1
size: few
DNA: TGTGCCAGCAGTCTAGACCATAGCTCCTACAATGAGCAGTTCTTC
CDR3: CASSLDHSSYNEQFF

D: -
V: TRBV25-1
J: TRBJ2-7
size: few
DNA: TGTGCCAGCAGTGGGAATAACTACGAGCAGTACTTC
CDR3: CASSGNNYEQYF

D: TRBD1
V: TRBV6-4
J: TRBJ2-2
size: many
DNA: TGTGCCAGCAGTGACTCGGGGACAGGGGACACCGGGGAGCTGTTTTTT
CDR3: CASSDSGTGDTGELFF

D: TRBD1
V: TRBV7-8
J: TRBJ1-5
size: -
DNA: TGTGCCAGCTCCCCCGGGGAAGAGGGCGGGACAGGGATTCTCAATCAGCCCCAGCATTTT
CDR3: CASSPGEEGGTGILNQPQHF

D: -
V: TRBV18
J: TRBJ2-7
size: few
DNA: TGTGCCAGCTCACCACCCAGGGGCGAGCAGTACTTC
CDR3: CASSPPRGEQYF

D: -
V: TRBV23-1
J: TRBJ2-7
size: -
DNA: TGCGCCAGCAGCCAAGTAGGAGGGGGAGACTACGAGCAGTACTTC
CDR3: CASSQVGGGDYEQYF

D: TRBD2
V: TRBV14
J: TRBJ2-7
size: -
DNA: TGTGCCAGCAGCCCGACTAGCGGAGCATACGAGCAGTACTTC
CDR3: CASSPTSGAYEQYF

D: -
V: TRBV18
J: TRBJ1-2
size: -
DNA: TGTGCCAGCTCACTACGCCACGTGGGGGCTCTTAACTATGGCTACACCTTC
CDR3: CASSLRHVGALNYGYTF

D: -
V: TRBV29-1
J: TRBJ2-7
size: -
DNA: TGCAGCGTTGGATTTAGGGGAGCGTACGAGCAGTACTTC
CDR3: CSVGFRGAYEQYF

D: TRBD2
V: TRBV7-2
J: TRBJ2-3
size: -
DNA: TGTGCCAGCAGCTTAGGGCGACTAGCTAGGCAGTATTTT
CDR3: CASSLGRLARQYF

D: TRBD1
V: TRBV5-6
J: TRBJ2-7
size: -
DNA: TGTGCCAGCAGCGCTGGGACAGGCGCCTACGAGCAGTACTTC
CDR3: CASSAGTGAYEQYF

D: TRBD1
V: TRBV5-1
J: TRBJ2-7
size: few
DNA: TGCGCCAGCAGCTTGGACCCGGGACAGGGGTTCTTCAACGAGCAGTACTTC
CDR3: CASSLDPGQGFFNEQYF

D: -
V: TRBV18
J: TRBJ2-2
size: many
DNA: TGTGCCAGCTCACCATTAGCCAACACCGGGGAGCTGTTTTTT
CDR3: CASSPLANTGELFF

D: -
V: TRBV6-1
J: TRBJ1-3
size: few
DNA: TGTGCCAGCAGTGTCGGGGTAACTATCTCTGGAAACACCATATATTTT
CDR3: CASSVGVTISGNTIYF

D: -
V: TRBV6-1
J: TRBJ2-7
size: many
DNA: TGTGCCAGCAGTGAAGCAGGGGGGCCCTACGAGCAGTACTTC
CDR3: CASSEAGGPYEQYF

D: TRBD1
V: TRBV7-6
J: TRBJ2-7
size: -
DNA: TGTGCCAGCAGCTTAGACTTATCAGGGGGCCGCTACGAGCAGTACTTC
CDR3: CASSLDLSGGRYEQYF